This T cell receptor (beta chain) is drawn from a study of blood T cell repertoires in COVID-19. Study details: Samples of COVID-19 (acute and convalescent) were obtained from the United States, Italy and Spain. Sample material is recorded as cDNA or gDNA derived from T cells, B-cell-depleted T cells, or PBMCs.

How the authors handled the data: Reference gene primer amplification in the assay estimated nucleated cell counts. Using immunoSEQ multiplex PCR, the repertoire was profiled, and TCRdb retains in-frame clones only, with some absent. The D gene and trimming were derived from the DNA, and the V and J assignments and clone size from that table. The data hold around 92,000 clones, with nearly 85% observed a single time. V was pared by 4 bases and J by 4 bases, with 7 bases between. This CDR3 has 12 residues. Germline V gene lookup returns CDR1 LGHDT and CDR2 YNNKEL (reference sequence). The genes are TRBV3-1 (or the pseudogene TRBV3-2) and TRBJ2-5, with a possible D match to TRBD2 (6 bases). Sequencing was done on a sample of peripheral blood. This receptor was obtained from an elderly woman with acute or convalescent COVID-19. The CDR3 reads CASSPGGETQYF. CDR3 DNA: TGTGCCAGCAGCCCCGGGGGAGAGACCCAGTACTTC.